A single T cell receptor (beta chain) is shown here with its context. Its specificity is unknown. These data are taken from a study of shared clonotypes between healthy human individuals. Across the study: A donor's plate count was three for CD4 naive and three for CD4 memory; CD8 naive had two and CD8 memory one.

CDR3 length: 14 amino acids. Trimming shortened V by 5 bases and J by 1 base, and 11 bases separated the two germline ends. CDR1 is LNHDA, CDR2 SQIVND, per germline (reference sequence). Terminally differentiated effector memory CD45RA+ cells were left out of the naive CD8 fraction, which was CD45RO-negative and positively selected for CCR7. Nashville, Tennessee was home to all donors, each a Caucasian adult. Study results and caveats: Richness estimates generally favored naive over memory subsets.

Each subset's genomic DNA was shared equally among a number of immunoSEQ plates. Sequencing used immunoSEQ multiplex PCR; TCRdb keeps in-frame clones, though not all of them. Of about 2,200,000 clones in the sample, 85% to 95% are singletons; the top ten hold over 1.5%. This chain connects TRBV19 to TRBJ1-1; D not certain. The receptor was isolated from a man aged 18-30 years in good health. Some clones in this sample may be carry-over from other donors' samples. The sequenced sample was naive CD8+ T cells from PBMCs. DNA of the CDR3: TGTGCCAGTAGTCTCAGGCGAGAGAACACTGAAGCTTTCTTT. The encoded protein is CASSLRRENTEAFF. The entire variable domain, with the rest obtained from reference TRBV19 and TRBJ1-1, is as follows: DGGITQSPKYLFRKEGQNVTLSCEQNLNHDAMYWYRQDPGQGLRLIYYSQIVNDFQKGDIAEGYSVSREKKESFPLTVTSAQKNPTAFYLCASSLRRENTEAFFGQGTRLTVV.